This T cell receptor beta chain originates from a study of T cell responses to AZD1222 COVID-19 vaccine. The study, taken as a whole, reports: Donors were mostly white British, more females; clonal diversity possibly underestimated. Seropositive at baseline were only five or six AZD1222 recipients. Vaccination with two AZD1222 doses was followed by a rise in Spike-specific TCR breadth and depth.

Trimming left V 5 bases short and J 2 bases short, with 9 bases between. The CDR3 spans 13 residues. CDR1 is SGHTA, CDR2 FQGTGA, per germline. Some clones are missing from TCRdb's copy, which holds only in-frame ones; the method was immunoSEQ multiplex PCR. The table lists some 110,000 clones, 75% to 90% of them singletons. In the case of this clone: Antigen: not known.

Source: peripheral blood, taken 28 days after the second AZD1222 dose. The chain is built from TRBV7-3 and TRBJ1-1; D might be TRBD1 (5 bases). The TCR originated in an adult who received the AZD1222 COVID-19 vaccine. Here the CDR3 reads CASSPQGNTEAFF. For the CDR3, the DNA is TGTGCCAGCAGCCCCCAGGGAAACACTGAAGCTTTCTTT.